Following are 29 T cell receptor beta chains from one sample sequenced in a study of blood T cells in healthy people across ages. The use of a sample-barcoded 5' primer and a J-beta primer mix characterized a second PCR of 7 to 11 cycles. TCRdb used MiXCR to reprocess the 5' RACE reads, holding one entry per CDR3 protein. The sample comprises roughly 700,000 distinct CDR3 sequences, about 52% of which are singletons, and 30% to 40% rests with the top ten. Sequencing was carried out using blood. Every receptor here comes from a woman aged 60-75 years in good health.

The gene calls are TRBV4-1 and TRBJ2-1; no definite D call. Trimming left V 4 bases short and J 7 bases short, with 23 bases between. This CDR3 has 17 residues. Germline V gene sequence: CDR1 MGHRA, CDR2 YSYEKL. This chain's CDR3 is CASSPRQSSGLRNEQFF. CDR3 sequence (DNA): TGCGCCAGCAGCCCCCGTCAGAGTTCAGGATTGAGGAATGAGCAGTTCTTC.

This clonotype was seen a few times. The chain carries TRBV27 and TRBJ2-7; TRBD1 is a possible D gene (6 bases). The CDR3 sequence is 15 residues long. The V gene's germline CDR1 is MNHEY and CDR2 SMNVEV (reference sequence). Trimming left V 7 bases short and J 2 bases short, with 18 bases between. This CDR3 is CASKPSVNRAYEQYF. The CDR3 DNA reads TGTGCCAGCAAGCCTTCGGTTAACAGGGCCTACGAGCAGTACTTC.

CDR3 bases: TGCGCCAGCAGCCACGAGACAGGGGGCAGTCAGCCCCAGCATTTT. This translates into CASSHETGGSQPQHF. The chain recombines TRBV4-1 with TRBJ1-5, with 10 bases that match TRBD1. Germline trimming cut 3 bases from V and 6 bases from J; bases unmatched to any gene: 5. CDR1 is MGHRA and CDR2 is YSYEKL in the germline V gene. The CDR3 totals 15 residues.

The gene calls are TRBV20-1 and TRBJ2-7; 8 bases are shared with TRBD2. This CDR3 contains 15 residues. Looked up from germline, CDR1 is DFQATT and CDR2 is SNEGSKA (reference sequence). With 0 bases clipped from V and 4 bases from J, the junction kept 8 bases outside the gene matches. In DNA, the CDR3 is TGCAGTGCTAGAGATTTTGGAAGCGGGAGTTACGAGCAGTACTTC. This sequence encodes CSARDFGSGSYEQYF.

This chain uses TRBV7-9 with TRBJ1-4, with D perhaps TRBD1 (5 bases). This CDR3 contains 15 residues. Trimming shortened V by 4 bases and J by 5 bases, and 14 bases separated the two germline ends. Germline V gene lookup returns CDR1 SEHNR and CDR2 FQNEAQ (reference sequence). CDR3 residues: CASSSTTGLNEKLFF. In DNA form, the CDR3 reads TGTGCCAGCAGCTCGACAACAGGACTAAATGAAAAACTGTTTTTT.

The CDR3 region has the DNA TGTGCCAGCAGTACAACACCAGATACGCAGTATTTT. It yields the protein CASSTTPDTQYF. The V call is TRBV28, the J call TRBJ2-3; no reliable D call. The germline CDR1 and CDR2 sequences are MDHEN and SYDVKM. The CDR3 runs to 12 residues. V was trimmed by 5 bases and J by 4 bases, leaving 7 bases between them.

The genes are TRBV20-1 and TRBJ2-6, with no clear D. The V gene's germline CDR1 is DFQATT and CDR2 SNEGSKA (reference sequence). CDR3 length equals 14 residues. Trimming took off 5 bases at V and 4 bases at J, with 12 bases between the two ends. The CDR3 sequence: CSAGPTSGANVLTF. The CDR3 DNA reads as TGCAGTGCTGGACCAACCTCCGGGGCCAACGTCCTGACTTTC.

The J gene is TRBJ2-1, the V gene TRBV7-2, with TRBD1 identical over 10 bases. This CDR3 comprises 18 residues. The J segment lost 2 bases and the V segment lost 2 bases, leaving 9 bases of the junction unmatched. Germline values: CDR1 SGHTA, CDR2 FQGNSA. The CDR3 spells CASSLSRTGGRAYNEQFF. CDR3 in DNA: TGTGCCAGCAGCTTATCGCGGACAGGGGGGAGGGCCTACAATGAGCAGTTCTTC.

The chain carries TRBV20-1 and TRBJ1-4; TRBD1 matches at 9 bases. Per the germline V gene, CDR1 is DFQATT and CDR2 is SNEGSKA (reference sequence). The CDR3 spans 14 residues. With 3 bases clipped from V and 7 bases from J, the junction kept 6 bases outside the gene matches. The CDR3 DNA follows: TGCAGTGCTAGCTCGACAGGGGGAGGTGAAAAACTGTTTTTT. Encoded protein: CSASSTGGGEKLFF.

In this sample, this clonotype turned up once. V is TRBV11-2 and J is TRBJ2-1, with D possibly being TRBD2 (6 bases). In germline, CDR1 is SGHAT, CDR2 FQNNGV. V was clipped by 4 bases and J by 8 bases, with 12 bases between them. This CDR3 is built from 13 residues. The CDR3 sequence: CASSWRGRDEQFF. DNA for the CDR3: TGTGCCAGCAGCTGGAGGGGTCGGGATGAGCAGTTCTTC.

This rearrangement joins TRBV6-1 to TRBJ2-1; 11 bases fit TRBD2. Trimming at V came to 5 bases and at J to 1 base, leaving 13 bases not matched to a gene. The CDR3 covers 19 residues. Germline CDR1 and CDR2: MNHNS and SASEGT. The CDR3 spells CASSKSLAGAIASYNEQFF. The CDR3 nucleotides read TGTGCCAGCAGTAAGTCACTAGCGGGAGCCATAGCTTCCTACAATGAGCAGTTCTTC.

Regarding this clonotype: At one boundary the junction diverges from the germline segment, which might be a read error. The chain employs TRBV29-1 and TRBJ2-7, with a tentative D call TRBD2 (6 bases). The CDR3 runs 12 residues. Germline V lookup: CDR1 SQVTM, CDR2 ANQGSEA. The CDR3 here is CSAEGTDYEQYF. The CDR3 DNA reads as TGCAGCGCTGAAGGAACGGACTACGAACAGTACTTC.

The chain has TRBV20-1 and TRBJ2-4; 13 bases are a match to TRBD2. The CDR3 is made up of 14 amino acids. Germline-derived CDR1 and CDR2 are DFQATT and SNEGSKA (reference sequence). V lost 4 bases to trimming and J lost 4 bases; unmatched junction nucleotides: 1. Here the CDR3 DNA reads TGCAGTGCTATGACTAGCGGGAGGAAAAACATTCAGTACTTC. It translates to CSAMTSGRKNIQYF.

The chain recombines TRBV20-1 with TRBJ2-1; 8 nucleotides agree with TRBD2. The CDR3 consists of 17 residues. The germline V gene has CDR1 DFQATT and CDR2 SNEGSKA (reference sequence). Unmatched junction bases numbered 15, after V lost 0 bases and J lost 8 bases. CDR3 in DNA: TGCAGTGCTAGAGATATGCAGCGGGGGCTCCTCGGGGATGAGCAGTTCTTC. Translation gives CSARDMQRGLLGDEQFF.

With respect to this clonotype: A much bigger clone sits one base away, suggesting this may be a read error. The rearrangement joins TRBV7-2 to TRBJ2-3; D is ambiguous. Looked up from germline, CDR1 is SGHTA and CDR2 is FQGNSA. The CDR3 consists of 14 residues. The CDR3 protein is CASSVGPSRDTQYF. The CDR3 DNA reads TGTGCCAGCAGCGTAGGCCCCAGCAGAGATACGCAGTATTTT.

The chain links TRBV29-1 to TRBJ2-3; D could derive from TRBD1 or TRBD2 (6 bases each). Trimming pared 7 bases from V and 0 bases from J, leaving 11 bases between. The CDR3 covers 13 residues. Germline loops: CDR1 SQVTM, CDR2 ANQGSEA. CDR3 sequence: CSAAGQSTDTQYF. The DNA for the CDR3 is TGCAGCGCCGCGGGACAAAGCACAGATACGCAGTATTTT.

This CDR3 reads CASSYSSVYNEQFF. CDR3 coding DNA: TGTGCCAGCAGTTACTCGTCGGTCTACAATGAGCAGTTCTTC. The chain carries TRBV6-5 and TRBJ2-1; D call uncertain. The ends were cut back, 0 bases at V and 3 bases at J, with 6 bases in the middle. CDR1 is MNHEY, CDR2 SVGAGI, per germline. CDR3 length equals 14 residues.

This sequence joins TRBV6-5 and TRBJ2-7; TRBD2 agrees at 9 bases. The trim removed 6 bases at V and 3 bases at J, leaving 6 bases unmatched. CDR1 is MNHEY, CDR2 SVGAGI, per germline. The CDR3 is 14 residues long. CDR3 loop: CASSPTTSGYEQYF. The DNA for the CDR3 is TGTGCCAGCAGCCCTACGACTAGCGGCTACGAGCAGTACTTC.

This clonotype was seen only once. The CDR3 DNA reads as TGCAGTGCTGCCCCTCGGCAGGGGGGCCCCTACGAGCAGTACTTC. It yields the protein CSAAPRQGGPYEQYF. This chain connects TRBV20-1 to TRBJ2-7, with a tentative D call TRBD1 (7 bases). The ends were cut back, 5 bases at V and 2 bases at J, with 19 bases in the middle. This CDR3 has 15 amino acids. The germline V gene encodes CDR1 DFQATT and CDR2 SNEGSKA (reference sequence).

CDR3 residues: CASSYDRAGEAFF. Here the CDR3 DNA reads TGTGCCAGCAGTTACGACAGGGCTGGTGAAGCTTTCTTT. This rearrangement joins TRBV6-2 or TRBV6-3 to TRBJ1-1; TRBD1 aligns across 7 bases. The CDR3 has 13 residues. Germline V gene sequence: CDR1 MNHEY, CDR2 SVGEGT. The ends lost 2 bases at V and 7 bases at J; junction bases unmatched: 4.

The chain joins TRBV5-5 to TRBJ2-1; D is possibly TRBD1 (5 bases). The J call may be wrong; the DNA end is better matched by TRBJ2-7. The CDR3 loop spans 13 amino acids. Per the germline V gene, CDR1 is SGHKS and CDR2 is YYEKEE (reference sequence). As DNA, the CDR3 is TGTGCCAGCAGCTTCGACAGTTACAATGAGCAGTACTTC. Amino acid sequence: CASSFDSYNEQYF.

This clonotype appeared a few times. The genes are TRBV9 and TRBJ2-7, with 8 bases fitting TRBD1. This CDR3 contains 15 residues. From germline, CDR1 is SGDLS and CDR2 YYNGEE. V was pared by 2 bases and J by 3 bases, with 7 bases of the junction left unmatched. The CDR3 protein is CASSVATGDLYEQYF. CDR3 nucleotide sequence: TGTGCCAGCAGCGTCGCGACAGGGGATCTCTACGAGCAGTACTTC. The entire variable domain, with the rest obtained from reference TRBV9 and TRBJ2-7, is as follows: DSGVTQTPKHLITATGQRVTLRCSPRSGDLSVYWYQQSLDQGLQFLIQYYNGEERAKGNILERFSAQQFPDLHSELNLSSLELGDSALYFCASSVATGDLYEQYFGPGTRLTVT.

The chain couples TRBV20-1 to TRBJ2-2, with 13 nucleotides matching TRBD2. CDR3 length: 18 amino acids. Germline values: CDR1 DFQATT, CDR2 SNEGSKA (reference sequence). The V segment lost 0 bases and the J segment 5 bases; nucleotides outside the gene matches: 9. CDR3 coding DNA: TGCAGTGCTAGAGAACCGGGACTAGCGGGACGCCGGACCGGGGAGCTGTTTTTT. It yields the protein CSAREPGLAGRRTGELFF.

Regarding this clonotype: A read error may account for a junction end that differs from germline. The chain joins TRBV15 to TRBJ1-5, with TRBD1 as a possible D gene (5 bases). From germline, CDR1 is LNHNV and CDR2 YYDKDF (reference sequence). CDR3 length: 13 amino acids. CDR3 sequence reads: CVTSRDQGQPQHF. The CDR3 DNA reads as TGTGTCACCAGCAGAGATCAGGGTCAGCCCCAGCATTTT.

This clonotype was counted between two and nine times. CDR3 in amino acids: CASSFAWQGTYEQYF. CDR3 coding DNA: TGTGCCAGCAGCTTTGCTTGGCAGGGGACTTACGAGCAGTACTTC. This chain connects TRBV7-2 to TRBJ2-7; D tentatively reads TRBD1 or TRBD2 (6 bases each). This CDR3 has 15 residues. V was shortened by 3 bases and J by 4 bases, with 16 bases between the two germline ends. Germline V gene data show CDR1 as SGHTA and CDR2 as FQGNSA. The variable domain in full, with the rest retrieved from reference TRBV7-2 and TRBJ2-7, is GAGVSQSPSNKVTEKGKDVELRCDPISGHTALYWYRQSLGQGLEFLIYFQGNSAPDKSGLPSDRFSAERTGGSVSTLTIQRTQQEDSAVYLCASSFAWQGTYEQYFGPGTRLTVT.

This clonotype showed up just once. V usage is TRBV29-1 and J usage is TRBJ1-1; TRBD1 might be the D (6 bases). CDR3 length: 15 residues. With 5 bases removed from V and 1 base from J, the gap between germline ends came to 17 bases. Germline V gene data show CDR1 as SQVTM and CDR2 as ANQGSEA. This chain's CDR3 is CSVRPGDVRNTEAFF. For the CDR3, the DNA is TGCAGCGTTCGTCCAGGGGACGTTCGGAACACTGAAGCTTTCTTT.

V gene TRBV28 combines with J gene TRBJ1-6; D unresolved. The CDR3 length is 14 residues. V dropped 7 bases and J dropped 2 bases, with 9 bases sitting between them. Looked up from germline, CDR1 is MDHEN and CDR2 is SYDVKM. Here the CDR3 DNA reads TGTGCCAGCACCAAACTTCCCTATAATTCACCCCTCCACTTT. Residues: CASTKLPYNSPLHF.

The rearrangement links TRBV27 to TRBJ2-7; weak D call: TRBD1 (5 bases). The V end lost 8 bases, the J end lost 0 bases, and 14 bases lay between the germline ends. The CDR3 length is 14 residues. Germline loops: CDR1 MNHEY, CDR2 SMNVEV (reference sequence). This CDR3 reads CASGAPANSYEQYF. CDR3 sequence (DNA): TGTGCCAGCGGGGCGCCAGCTAACTCCTACGAGCAGTACTTC.

The chain links TRBV28 to TRBJ2-7; no reliable D call. The CDR3 has 12 residues. V lost 7 bases, J lost 2 bases, and 9 bases lay in between. The germline CDR1 and CDR2 sequences are MDHEN and SYDVKM. The CDR3 nucleotides are TGTGCCAGCAATCGGGTCCCCTACGAGCAGTACTTC. It is translated as CASNRVPYEQYF.